This TCR beta chain was recovered during a study of patients and donors after allogeneic stem cell transplantation. TCRdb re-derived calls from the RT-PCR reads in MiXCR, one entry per CDR3 protein. The sample lists approximately 430,000 distinct CDR3 sequences, around 16% seen once, with 6.5% to 7.5% in the top ten. Germline CDR1 reads SGHAT; CDR2 reads FQDESV (reference sequence). The V end was cut by 5 bases, the J end by 2 bases, with 13 bases between. This CDR3 spans 14 amino acids. This clonotype occurred many times. V and J are TRBV11-1 and TRBJ2-7; D not certain. The material sequenced was blood, either unsorted or a sorted T cell fraction (not recorded which). The clonotype was recovered from a human donor who was either an allogeneic HSCT recipient or a stem cell or donor lymphocyte infusion donor (not recorded which). It is not recorded whose cells these are; they may come from a transplant donor. The CDR3 loop reads CASSPPSRAYEQYF. The CDR3 nucleotides read TGTGCCAGCAGCCCACCTTCCCGGGCCTACGAGCAGTACTTC.